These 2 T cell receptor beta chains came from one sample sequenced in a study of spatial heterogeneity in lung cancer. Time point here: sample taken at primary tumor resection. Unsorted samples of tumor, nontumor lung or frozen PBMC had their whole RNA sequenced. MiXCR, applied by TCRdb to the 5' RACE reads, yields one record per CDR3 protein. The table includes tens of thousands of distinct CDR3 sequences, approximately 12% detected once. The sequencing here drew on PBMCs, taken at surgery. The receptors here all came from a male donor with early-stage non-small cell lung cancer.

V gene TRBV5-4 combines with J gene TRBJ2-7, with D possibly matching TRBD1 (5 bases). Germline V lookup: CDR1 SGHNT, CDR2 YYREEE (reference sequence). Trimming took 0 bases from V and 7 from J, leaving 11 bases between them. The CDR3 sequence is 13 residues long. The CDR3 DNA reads TGTGCCAGCAGCTTGGCCGACAGTCGAGAGCAGTACTTC. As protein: CASSLADSREQYF.

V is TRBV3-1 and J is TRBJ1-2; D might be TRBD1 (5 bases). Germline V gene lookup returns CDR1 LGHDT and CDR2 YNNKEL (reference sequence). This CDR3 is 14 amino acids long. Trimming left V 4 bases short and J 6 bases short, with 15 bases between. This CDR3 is CASSPLGVMDGYTF. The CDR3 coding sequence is TGTGCCAGCAGCCCCCTGGGGGTTATGGATGGCTACACCTTC.